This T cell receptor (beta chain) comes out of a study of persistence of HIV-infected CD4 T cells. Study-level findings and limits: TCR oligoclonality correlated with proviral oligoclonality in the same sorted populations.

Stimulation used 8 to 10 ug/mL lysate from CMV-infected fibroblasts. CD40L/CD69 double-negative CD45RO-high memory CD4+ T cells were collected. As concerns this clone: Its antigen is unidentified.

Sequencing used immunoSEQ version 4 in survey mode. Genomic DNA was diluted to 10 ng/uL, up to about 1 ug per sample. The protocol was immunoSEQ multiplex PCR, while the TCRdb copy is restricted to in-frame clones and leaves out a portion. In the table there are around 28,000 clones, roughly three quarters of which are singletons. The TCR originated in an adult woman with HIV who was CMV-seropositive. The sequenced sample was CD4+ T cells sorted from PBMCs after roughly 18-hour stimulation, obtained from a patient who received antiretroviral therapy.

As DNA, the CDR3 is TGTGCCAGTAGTATAGGAGGGGGGCAAAACAATGAGCAGTTCTTC. It is translated as CASSIGGGQNNEQFF. The chain recombines TRBV19 with TRBJ2-1; the D gene could be TRBD1 or TRBD2 (6 bases each). The length of the CDR3 is 15 residues. Germline V gene lookup returns CDR1 LNHDA and CDR2 SQIVND (reference sequence). Trimming took 1 base from V and 5 from J, leaving 12 bases between them.